This T cell receptor beta chain was sequenced in a study of regulatory T cells in long-lasting Graves disease. Arm-PCR with iRepertoire HTBI primers amplified the CDR3 regions for these TCR beta libraries. As processed by the authors: The identification of 55 to 70 TRBV and 14 TRBJ segments was made across samples. TCRdb reanalysed the multiplex PCR reads using MiXCR and keeps one entry per CDR3 protein. TCRdb, not the authors, supplied the V and J calls. The profile covers about 320,000 distinct CDR3 sequences, with roughly 18% appearing a single time and more than 30% taken by the ten largest. CDR3 size: 18 residues. Trimming stripped 1 base from V and 1 base from J, with 17 bases between. Germline V gene sequence: CDR1 SGHDN, CDR2 FVKESK. This clonotype was found a few times. Its antigen is as yet unknown. Notes on the study in general: Persistent patients shared 2,500 to 3,000 public clonotypes among themselves. Newly diagnosed patients shared fewer, at under 1,000.

Sample time point: newly diagnosed GD, antithyroid drugs for less than 3 months. Following extraction of RNA from PBMCs, that RNA was used to make the TCR library. Graves' disease diagnoses followed American Thyroid Association guidelines. This receptor was obtained from a female donor with Graves disease. Material: peripheral blood mononuclear cells (PBMCs), obtained at new diagnosis, from a patient treated with antithyroid drugs. J is TRBJ2-1 and V is TRBV14; D possibly corresponds to TRBD2 (5 bases). In DNA, the CDR3 is TGTGCCAGCAGCCAAGGGGAGTGGCAGGCACCTTCCTACAATGAGCAGTTCTTC. Protein product: CASSQGEWQAPSYNEQFF.